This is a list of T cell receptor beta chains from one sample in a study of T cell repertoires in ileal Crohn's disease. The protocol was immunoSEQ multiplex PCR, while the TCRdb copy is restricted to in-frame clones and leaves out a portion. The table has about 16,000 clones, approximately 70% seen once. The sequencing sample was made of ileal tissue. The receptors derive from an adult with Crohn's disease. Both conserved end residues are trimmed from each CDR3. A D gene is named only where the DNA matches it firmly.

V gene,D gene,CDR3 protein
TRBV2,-,ASSGGTYNSYEQY
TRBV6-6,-,ASTPRAGLGVYEQY
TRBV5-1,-,ASSHKFPPEAF
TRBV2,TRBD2,ASRTSGVAYEQY
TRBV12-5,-,ASGLLGLNEKLF
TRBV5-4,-,ASSLAQAANTGELF
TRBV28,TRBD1,ASSFLQGAGQPQH
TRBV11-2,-,ASSFTGVRGSSPLH
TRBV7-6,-,ASSPRQNTEAF
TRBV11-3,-,ASTPRTGSSYNEQF
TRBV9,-,ASSVSLENYGYT
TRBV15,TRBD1,ATSRDRVGGDRGTYEQY
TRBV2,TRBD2,ASSGTSGEQF
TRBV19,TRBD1,ASSTRDRVGGYT
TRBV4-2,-,ASSLISRLESGINEQY
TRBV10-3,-,AISEGGLSTNEKLF
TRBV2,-,ASGGRGSSSGANVLT
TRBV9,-,ASSAGGDSRRGYT
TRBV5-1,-,ASSLSGGTYQETQY
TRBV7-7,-,ASSLSGYQETQY
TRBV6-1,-,ASSELDKQETQY
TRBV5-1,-,ASSLTTGWGNEQF
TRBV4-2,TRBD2,ASSQPGGSSYEQY
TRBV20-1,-,SASELQQF
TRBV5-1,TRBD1,ASSLGGTGGFTEAF
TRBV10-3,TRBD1,AISESGTGPYYGYT
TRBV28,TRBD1,ASSLRGLWGYT
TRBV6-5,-,ASSYGIAGTQY
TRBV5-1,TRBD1,ASSLDTGGTGELF
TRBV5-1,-,ASSLLFGVGQPQH
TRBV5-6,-,ASSLVGRTEAF
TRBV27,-,ASTAWGGAADEQY
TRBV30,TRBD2,AWSDPIAGYLGEQY
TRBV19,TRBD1,ASSLEKTGPNQPQH
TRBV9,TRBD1,ASSLQKGTGLYHSNQPQH
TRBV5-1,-,ASSPQVGGEYEQY
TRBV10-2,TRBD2,ASSETSGFYNEQF
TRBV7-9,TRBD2,ASIPVAGEQY
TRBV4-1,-,ASSQGADEQF
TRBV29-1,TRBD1,SAGPGQGMNTEAF
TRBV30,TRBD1,AWSGAPGQGFYGYT
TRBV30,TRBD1,AWSRGQGDIQY
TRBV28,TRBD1,ASSSLTGEGYT
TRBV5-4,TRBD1,ASSPPPGGDYSGANVLT
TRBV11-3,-,ASSWLRTNQETQY
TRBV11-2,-,ASSTGRERVYEQY
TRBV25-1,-,ASSARDNNQPQH
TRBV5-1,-,ASILEQGRTEAF
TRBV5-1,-,ASSLVAGDRGYT
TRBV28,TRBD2,ATGTSGGSETQY
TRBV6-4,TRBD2,ASSEAGAPDTQY
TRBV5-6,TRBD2,ASSLPLAGFTDTQY
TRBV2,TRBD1,ASSGTGGTEAF
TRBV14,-,ASSQESGLETQY
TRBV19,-,ASSSRSAIAKNIQY
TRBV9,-,ASSVGRGRRTESNEQF